These 10 T cell receptor beta chains were sequenced from one sample in a study of T-cell reconstitution after alpha-beta-depleted transplantation in children (dated by TCRdb to 2016 to 2017). What this sample's treatment or condition label stands for: allogeneic hematopoietic cell transplantation with graft depleted of TCRalphabeta T cells and CD19 B cells. The library was prepared using PCR. Sequencing took place on an Illumina HiSeq 2500. To normalize quantification of the TCRbeta repertoire, the TCR libraries were built with molecular barcoding that relied on unique molecular identifiers. TCRdb's own reprocessing of the public reads used fastp at Q25 and MiXCR and kept productive beta chains. Entries that share a CDR3 protein sequence are merged under the most common genes and DNA. For this sample there are about 260,000 distinct CDR3 sequences; roughly 12% appear just once. Of the sample, about 25% falls within the top ten clones.

Sequenced here: peripheral blood, sampled 180 days after TCRalphabeta/CD19-depleted stem cell transplant. Receptors were obtained from a male patient aged 2-10 years who had a stem cell transplant for chronic granulomatous disease, so the T cells may come from the graft donor.

This clonotype was counted ten times or more. This chain links TRBV27 with TRBJ2-2; TRBD2 is a possible D gene (5 bases). The CDR3 totals 16 residues. CDR1 MNHEY and CDR2 SMNVEV come from the germline V gene (reference sequence). Trimming shortened V by 4 bases and J by 1 base, and 13 bases separated the two germline ends. The CDR3 coding sequence is TGTGCCAGCAGTTCCCTCGGAGCGGAGAACACCGGGGAGCTGTTTTTT. Its protein product is CASSSLGAENTGELFF.

The sample holds many counts of this clonotype. This chain joins TRBV12-3 or TRBV12-4 and TRBJ2-7; no firm D call. The CDR3 has 13 amino acids. V lost 5 bases, J lost 7 bases, and 15 bases lay in between. This CDR3 is CASSLTTAKEQYF. CDR3 coding DNA: TGTGCCAGCAGTCTTACAACAGCTAAGGAGCAGTACTTC.

In its sample, this clonotype was seen many times. The chain has TRBV13 and TRBJ2-2, with 8 bases matching TRBD1. The V and J ends lost 3 bases and 2 bases, in that order; junction bases with no gene match: 2. Per germline, CDR1 PRHDT and CDR2 FYEKMQ (reference sequence). The CDR3 consists of 15 residues. This CDR3 reads CASSLGQVNTGELFF. The CDR3 nucleotides are TGTGCCAGCAGCTTGGGACAGGTCAACACCGGGGAGCTGTTTTTT.

The chain links TRBV29-1 to TRBJ2-7, with D perhaps TRBD2 (6 bases). The CDR3 covers 13 residues. V lost 7 bases and J lost 2, with 15 bases in between. Germline values: CDR1 SQVTM, CDR2 ANQGSEA. CDR3 in DNA: TGCAGCGCCTCCTCGGGGGATGCCTACGAGCAGTACTTC. Its protein is CSASSGDAYEQYF.

The chain carries TRBV12-3 or TRBV12-4 and TRBJ1-2; TRBD1 matches at 10 bases. V dropped 6 bases and J dropped 11; count of bases not matched to a gene: 18. The CDR3 covers 16 residues. The CDR3 nucleotides read TGTGCCAGCAGCCTACGACAGGGGGCCGAGTCAGGTGGATACACCTTC. Translation gives CASSLRQGAESGGYTF.

This clonotype was observed at least ten times. The J gene is TRBJ2-3, the V gene TRBV5-1; D call uncertain. This CDR3 is built from 14 residues. Trimming shortened V by 4 bases and J by 3 bases, and 12 bases separated the two germline ends. From germline, CDR1 is SGHRS and CDR2 YFSETQ. For the CDR3, the DNA is TGCGCCAGCAGCAGGGAATTTGTGACAGATACGCAGTATTTT. Amino acids: CASSREFVTDTQYF. Together with reference TRBV5-1 and TRBJ2-3, the CDR3 gives the full variable domain: KAGVTQTPRYLIKTRGQQVTLSCSPISGHRSVSWYQQTPGQGLQFLFEYFSETQRNKGNFPGRFSGRQFSNSRSEMNVSTLELGDSALYLCASSREFVTDTQYFGPGTRLTVL.

This clonotype was seen many times. The gene calls are TRBV2 and TRBJ2-1, with a tentative D call TRBD1 (5 bases). V was pared by 8 bases and J by 7 bases, with 12 bases between. CDR1 is SNHLY and CDR2 is FYNNEI in the germline V gene. The CDR3 loop spans 12 amino acids. The CDR3, as DNA: TGTGCCAGCCAAGGGGTGGGTAATGAGCAGTTCTTC. Residues: CASQGVGNEQFF.

This clonotype was counted ten times or more. The rearrangement links TRBV3-1 to TRBJ2-3; unclear D gene. Trimming left V 3 bases short and J 0 bases short, with 10 bases between. CDR1 is LGHDT and CDR2 is YNNKEL in the germline V gene (reference sequence). The CDR3 spans 15 residues. The CDR3: CASSHSGSSTDTQYF. The CDR3, as DNA: TGTGCCAGCAGCCATAGTGGGTCTAGCACAGATACGCAGTATTTT.

This clonotype has at least ten counts. V and J are TRBV6-2 or TRBV6-3 and TRBJ2-7; 7 nucleotides line up with TRBD1. With 6 bases clipped from V and 3 bases from J, the junction kept 5 bases outside the gene matches. Germline CDR1 reads MNHEY; CDR2 reads SVGEGT. This CDR3 comprises 13 residues. The CDR3 spells CASRSQGVYEQYF. For the CDR3, the DNA is TGTGCCAGCAGGAGTCAGGGGGTCTACGAGCAGTACTTC.

The CDR3 here is CASSLGAIETQYF. CDR3 coding DNA: TGTGCCAGCAGCCTCGGGGCTATTGAGACCCAGTACTTC. This chain connects TRBV7-9 to TRBJ2-5; D is possibly TRBD1 or TRBD2 (5 bases each). The V end lost 5 bases, the J end lost 5 bases, and 12 bases lay between the germline ends. Germline CDR1 SEHNR, CDR2 FQNEAQ (reference sequence). This CDR3 contains 13 residues.